This note documents a single T cell receptor (beta chain) sequence. Its matching antigen is unknown. The germline V and J ends were trimmed by 5 bases and 4 bases, with 9 bases remaining between them. Germline V gene lookup returns CDR1 MDHEN and CDR2 SYDVKM. The CDR3 runs 12 residues. The sample originates from a study of cytomegalovirus exposure and HLA in healthy donors. Clones were read by immunoSEQ multiplex PCR, and TCRdb kept only the in-frame ones, dropping some. The repertoire has over 200,000 clones, 70% to 90% of them found once; the top ten carry about 2.9%. Findings of the study overall: It was approximately 150 TCR beta chains that were listed as cytomegalovirus-associated. Clusters of TCRs from the first cohort tended to co-occur in the 95 to 150 validation repertoires (as a later analysis found).

The donors belonged to the 120-subject validation cohort, separate from the roughly 710-subject first cohort. Sequenced sample: PBMCs. This TCR was recovered from a woman between 18 and 30 years old in good health and CMV-seronegative. The chain has TRBV28 and TRBJ2-7; D uncertain. CDR3 in DNA: TGTGCCAGCAGTAAGGCCGGGTACGAGCAGTACTTC. It specifies CASSKAGYEQYF.